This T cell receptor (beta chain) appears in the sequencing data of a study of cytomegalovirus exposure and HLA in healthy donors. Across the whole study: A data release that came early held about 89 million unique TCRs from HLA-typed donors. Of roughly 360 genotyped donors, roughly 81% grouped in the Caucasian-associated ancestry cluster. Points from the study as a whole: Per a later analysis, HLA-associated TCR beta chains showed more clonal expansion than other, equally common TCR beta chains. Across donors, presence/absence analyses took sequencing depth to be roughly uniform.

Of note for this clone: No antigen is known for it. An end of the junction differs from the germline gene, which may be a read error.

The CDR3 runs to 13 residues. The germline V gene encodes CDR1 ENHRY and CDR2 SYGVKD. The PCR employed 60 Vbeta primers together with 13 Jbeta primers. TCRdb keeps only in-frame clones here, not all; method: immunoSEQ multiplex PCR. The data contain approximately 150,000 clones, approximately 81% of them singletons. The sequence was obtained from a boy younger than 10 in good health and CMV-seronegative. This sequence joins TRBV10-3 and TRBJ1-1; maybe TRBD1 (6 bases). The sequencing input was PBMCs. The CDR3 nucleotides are TGTGCCATCAGTTTTACAGGGCGCACTGAAGCTTCCTTT. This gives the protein CAISFTGRTEASF.